This TCR beta chain was retrieved from a study of cytomegalovirus exposure and HLA in healthy donors. Vbeta (60) and Jbeta (13) primers were used in the PCR. Profiled with immunoSEQ multiplex PCR; TCRdb holds only in-frame clones, not every one. The table lists some 90,000 clones, more than 60% of them singletons, with around 2% in the top ten. Study outcomes and limitations: Later on, a genetic analysis was performed. It linked a missense variant in DCLRE1C with V- and J-gene trimming of TCR beta. The study put roughly 160 TCR beta chains on its list as cytomegalovirus-associated. An analysis done earlier found most TCR beta V segments productive about 87% or about 30% of the time. Upon later analysis, HLA-associated TCR beta chains proved more clonally expanded than other, equally common chains.

Concerning this clone itself: Its antigen is currently unknown. Compared with germline, one end of the junction differs, possibly owing to a read error.

The length of the CDR3 is 11 residues. From germline, CDR1 is GTSNPN and CDR2 SVGIG (reference sequence). Material: PBMCs. The rearrangement joins TRBV30 to TRBJ2-3; a possible D gene is TRBD2 (5 bases). The receptor was derived from a boy between 5 and 17 years old in good health and CMV-seronegative. In DNA form, the CDR3 reads TGTGCCTGGGGGAGATATCCGCGCTACGGTTTT. The encoded protein is CAWGRYPRYGF.